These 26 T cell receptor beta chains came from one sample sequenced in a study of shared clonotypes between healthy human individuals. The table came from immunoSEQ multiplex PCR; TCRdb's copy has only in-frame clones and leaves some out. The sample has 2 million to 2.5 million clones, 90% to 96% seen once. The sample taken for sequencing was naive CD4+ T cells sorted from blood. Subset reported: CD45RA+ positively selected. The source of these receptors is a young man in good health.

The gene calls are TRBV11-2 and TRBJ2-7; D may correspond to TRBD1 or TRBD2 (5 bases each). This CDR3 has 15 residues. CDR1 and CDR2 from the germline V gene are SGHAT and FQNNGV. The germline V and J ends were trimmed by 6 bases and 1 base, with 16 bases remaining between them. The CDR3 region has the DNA TGTGCCAGCAGACGACCCGGGACGGGTTCCTACGAGCAGTACTTC. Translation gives CASRRPGTGSYEQYF.

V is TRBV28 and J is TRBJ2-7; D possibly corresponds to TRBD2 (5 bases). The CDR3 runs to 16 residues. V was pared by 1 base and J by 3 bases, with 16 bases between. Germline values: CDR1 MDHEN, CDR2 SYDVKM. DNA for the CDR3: TGTGCCAGCAGTTTATTATCCGGGGATGGATACTACGAGCAGTACTTC. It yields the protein CASSLLSGDGYYEQYF.

The CDR3 spells CASSRGQGQQETQYF. CDR3 coding DNA: TGTGCCAGCAGCAGGGGACAGGGGCAACAAGAGACCCAGTACTTC. V and J are TRBV5-4 and TRBJ2-5; 10 bases are a match to TRBD1. Germline loops: CDR1 SGHNT, CDR2 YYREEE (reference sequence). The J segment lost 2 bases and the V segment lost 4 bases, leaving 5 bases of the junction unmatched. This CDR3 comprises 15 residues.

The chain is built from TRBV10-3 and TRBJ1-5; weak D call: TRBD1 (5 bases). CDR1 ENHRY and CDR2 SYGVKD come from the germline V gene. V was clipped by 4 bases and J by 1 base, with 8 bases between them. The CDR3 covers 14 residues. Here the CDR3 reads CAISGQTSNQPQHF. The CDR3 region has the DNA TGTGCCATCAGTGGACAGACAAGCAATCAGCCCCAGCATTTT.

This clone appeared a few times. CDR3 sequence (DNA): TGTGCCAGCAGTGAAGCAGGGGGTCGAGGTGCCTATGGCTACACCTTC. It codes for CASSEAGGRGAYGYTF. The chain employs TRBV25-1 and TRBJ1-2, with TRBD1 identical over 7 bases. CDR1 is MGHDK and CDR2 is SYGVNS in the germline V gene. Losses at the gene ends were 2 bases for V and 4 bases for J; bases not matched to a gene: 10. This CDR3 has 16 amino acids.

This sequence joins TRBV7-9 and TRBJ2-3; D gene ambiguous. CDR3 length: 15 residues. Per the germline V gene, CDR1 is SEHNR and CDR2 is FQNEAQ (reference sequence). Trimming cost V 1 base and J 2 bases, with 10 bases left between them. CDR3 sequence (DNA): TGTGCCAGCAGCTTAGTTGAGGTTTTCACAGATACGCAGTATTTT. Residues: CASSLVEVFTDTQYF.

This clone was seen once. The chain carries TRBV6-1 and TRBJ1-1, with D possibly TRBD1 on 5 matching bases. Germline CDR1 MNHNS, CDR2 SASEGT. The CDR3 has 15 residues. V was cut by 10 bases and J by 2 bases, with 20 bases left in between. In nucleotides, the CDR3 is TGTGCCACCGAGGGGAAGGGACCAAAAAACACTGAAGCTTTCTTT. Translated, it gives CATEGKGPKNTEAFF.

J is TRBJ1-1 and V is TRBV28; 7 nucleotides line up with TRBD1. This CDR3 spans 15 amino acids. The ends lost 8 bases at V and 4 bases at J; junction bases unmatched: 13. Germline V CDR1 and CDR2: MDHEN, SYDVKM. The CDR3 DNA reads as TGTGCCAGCCGGGGACAGATAGGTGGGGTCACTGAAGCTTTCTTT. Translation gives CASRGQIGGVTEAFF.

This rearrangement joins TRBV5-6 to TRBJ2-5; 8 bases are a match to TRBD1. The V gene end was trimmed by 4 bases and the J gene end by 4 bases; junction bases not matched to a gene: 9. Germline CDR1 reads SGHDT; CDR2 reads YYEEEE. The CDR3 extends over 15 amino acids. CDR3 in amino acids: CASSEDRVIIETQYF. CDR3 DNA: TGTGCCAGCAGCGAGGACAGGGTAATTATAGAGACCCAGTACTTC.

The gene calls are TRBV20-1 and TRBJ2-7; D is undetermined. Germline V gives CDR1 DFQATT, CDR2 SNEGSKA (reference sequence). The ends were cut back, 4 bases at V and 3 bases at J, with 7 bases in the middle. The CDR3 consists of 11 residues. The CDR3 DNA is TGCAGTGCTAAAACCCACTACGAGCAGTACTTC. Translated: CSAKTHYEQYF.

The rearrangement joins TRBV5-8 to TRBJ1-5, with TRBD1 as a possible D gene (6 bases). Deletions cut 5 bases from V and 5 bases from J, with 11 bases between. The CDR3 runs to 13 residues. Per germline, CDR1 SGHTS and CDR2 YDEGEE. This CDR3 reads CASRTQGYQPQHF. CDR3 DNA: TGTGCCAGCAGGACTCAGGGGTATCAGCCCCAGCATTTT.

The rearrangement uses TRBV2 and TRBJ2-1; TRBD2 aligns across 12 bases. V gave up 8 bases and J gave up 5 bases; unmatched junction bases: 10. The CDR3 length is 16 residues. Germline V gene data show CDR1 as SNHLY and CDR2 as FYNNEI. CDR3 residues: CASSSGTSGPNNEQFF. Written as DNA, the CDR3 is TGTGCCAGCTCGTCCGGGACTAGCGGGCCTAACAATGAGCAGTTCTTC. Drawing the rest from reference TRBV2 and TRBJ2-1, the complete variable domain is EPEVTQTPSHQVTQMGQEVILRCVPISNHLYFYWYRQILGQKVEFLVSFYNNEISEKSEIFDDQFSVERPDGSNFTLKIRSTKLEDSAMYFCASSSGTSGPNNEQFFGPGTRLTVL.

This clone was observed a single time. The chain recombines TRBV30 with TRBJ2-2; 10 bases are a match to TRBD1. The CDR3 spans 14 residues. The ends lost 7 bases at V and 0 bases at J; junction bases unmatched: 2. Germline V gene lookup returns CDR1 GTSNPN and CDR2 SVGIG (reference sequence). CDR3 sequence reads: CASGTGANTGELFF. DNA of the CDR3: TGTGCCTCCGGGACAGGGGCGAACACCGGGGAGCTGTTTTTT.

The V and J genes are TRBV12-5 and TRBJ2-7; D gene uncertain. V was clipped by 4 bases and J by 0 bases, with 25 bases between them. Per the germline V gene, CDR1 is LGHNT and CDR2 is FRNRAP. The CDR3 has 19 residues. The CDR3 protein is CASGYQPPFEAKPSYEQYF. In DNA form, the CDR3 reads TGTGCTAGTGGTTACCAACCCCCCTTTGAGGCCAAACCCTCCTACGAGCAGTACTTC.

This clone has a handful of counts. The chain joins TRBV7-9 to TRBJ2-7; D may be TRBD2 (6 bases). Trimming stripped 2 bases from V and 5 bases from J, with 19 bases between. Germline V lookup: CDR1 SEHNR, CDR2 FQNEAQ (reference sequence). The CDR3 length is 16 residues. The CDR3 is CASSLLMSGSAHEQYF. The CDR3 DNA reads TGTGCCAGCAGCTTACTAATGTCCGGGAGTGCCCACGAGCAGTACTTC.

The CDR3, as DNA: TGTGCCAGCAGCTCCTCGGGCGGACTAGCCTTGGGCACCGGGGAGCTGTTTTTT. Translation gives CASSSSGGLALGTGELFF. This chain joins TRBV9 and TRBJ2-2; 8 nucleotides agree with TRBD2. The CDR3 length is 18 residues. V lost 4 bases to trimming and J lost 4 bases; unmatched junction nucleotides: 15. From germline, CDR1 is SGDLS and CDR2 YYNGEE.

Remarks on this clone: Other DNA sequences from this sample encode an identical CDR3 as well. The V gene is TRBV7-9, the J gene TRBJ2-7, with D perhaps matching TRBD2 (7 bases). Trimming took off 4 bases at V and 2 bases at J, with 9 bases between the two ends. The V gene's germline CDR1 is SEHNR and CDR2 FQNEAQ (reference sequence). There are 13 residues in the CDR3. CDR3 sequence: CASSSGGPYEQYF. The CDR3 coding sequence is TGTGCCAGCAGCTCCGGGGGGCCCTACGAGCAGTACTTC.

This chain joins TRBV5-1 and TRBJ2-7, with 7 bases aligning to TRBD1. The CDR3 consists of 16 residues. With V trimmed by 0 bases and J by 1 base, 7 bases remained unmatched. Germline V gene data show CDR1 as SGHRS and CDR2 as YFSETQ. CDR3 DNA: TGCGCCAGCAGCTTGGCCGTAGGGGGCGCGTCCTACGAGCAGTACTTC. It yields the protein CASSLAVGGASYEQYF.

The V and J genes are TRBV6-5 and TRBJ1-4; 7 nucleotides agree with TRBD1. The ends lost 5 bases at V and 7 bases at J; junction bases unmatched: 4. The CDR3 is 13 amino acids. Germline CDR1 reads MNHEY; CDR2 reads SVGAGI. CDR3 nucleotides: TGTGCCAGCAGTCGGGGGACAGCTGAAAAACTGTTTTTT. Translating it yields CASSRGTAEKLFF.

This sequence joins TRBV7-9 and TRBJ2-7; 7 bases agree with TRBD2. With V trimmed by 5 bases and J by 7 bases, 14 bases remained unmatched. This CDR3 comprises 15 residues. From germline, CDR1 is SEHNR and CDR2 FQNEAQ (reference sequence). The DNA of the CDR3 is TGTGCCAGCAGCCGGGGGAGCGGGACCAGCAAAGAGCAGTACTTC. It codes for CASSRGSGTSKEQYF.

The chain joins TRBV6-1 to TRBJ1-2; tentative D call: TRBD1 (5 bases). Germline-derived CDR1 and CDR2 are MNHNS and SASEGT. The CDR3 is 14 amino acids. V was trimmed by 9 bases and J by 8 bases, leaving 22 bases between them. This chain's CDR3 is CASRFGGSERGYTF. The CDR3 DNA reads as TGTGCCAGTCGATTCGGGGGGTCGGAGCGCGGCTACACCTTC.

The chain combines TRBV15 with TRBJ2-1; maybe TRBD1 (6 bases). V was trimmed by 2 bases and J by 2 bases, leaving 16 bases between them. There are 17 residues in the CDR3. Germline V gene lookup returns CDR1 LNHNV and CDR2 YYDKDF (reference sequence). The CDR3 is CATSRPPGHQTYNEQFF. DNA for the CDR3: TGTGCCACCAGCAGACCACCGGGACACCAGACCTACAATGAGCAGTTCTTC.

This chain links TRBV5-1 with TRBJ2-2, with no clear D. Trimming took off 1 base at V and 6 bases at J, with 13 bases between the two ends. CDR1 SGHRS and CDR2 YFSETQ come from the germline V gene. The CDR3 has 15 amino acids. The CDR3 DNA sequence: TGCGCCAGCAGCTTGAGTAAACCAACGGCCGGGGAGCTGTTTTTT. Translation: CASSLSKPTAGELFF. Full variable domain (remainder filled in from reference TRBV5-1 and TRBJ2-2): KAGVTQTPRYLIKTRGQQVTLSCSPISGHRSVSWYQQTPGQGLQFLFEYFSETQRNKGNFPGRFSGRQFSNSRSEMNVSTLELGDSALYLCASSLSKPTAGELFFGEGSRLTVL.

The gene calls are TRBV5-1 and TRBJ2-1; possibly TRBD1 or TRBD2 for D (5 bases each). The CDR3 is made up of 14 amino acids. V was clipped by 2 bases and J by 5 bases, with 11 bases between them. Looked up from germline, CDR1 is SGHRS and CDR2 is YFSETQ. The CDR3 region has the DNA TGCGCCAGCAGCTTATACCGGGGCCACAATGAGCAGTTCTTC. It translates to CASSLYRGHNEQFF.

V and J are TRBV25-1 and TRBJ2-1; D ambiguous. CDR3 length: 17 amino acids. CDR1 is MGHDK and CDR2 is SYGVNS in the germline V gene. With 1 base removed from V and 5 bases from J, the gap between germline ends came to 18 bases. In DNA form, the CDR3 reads TGTGCCAGCAGTGAATTAGCATCGGGTGGAGTAGACAATGAGCAGTTCTTC. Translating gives CASSELASGGVDNEQFF.

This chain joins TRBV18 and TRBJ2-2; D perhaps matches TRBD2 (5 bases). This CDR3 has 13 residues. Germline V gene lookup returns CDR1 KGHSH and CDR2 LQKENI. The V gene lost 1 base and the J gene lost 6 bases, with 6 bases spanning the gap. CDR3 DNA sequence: TGTGCCAGCTCACCACTAGCGTCCGGGGAGCTGTTTTTT. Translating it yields CASSPLASGELFF.